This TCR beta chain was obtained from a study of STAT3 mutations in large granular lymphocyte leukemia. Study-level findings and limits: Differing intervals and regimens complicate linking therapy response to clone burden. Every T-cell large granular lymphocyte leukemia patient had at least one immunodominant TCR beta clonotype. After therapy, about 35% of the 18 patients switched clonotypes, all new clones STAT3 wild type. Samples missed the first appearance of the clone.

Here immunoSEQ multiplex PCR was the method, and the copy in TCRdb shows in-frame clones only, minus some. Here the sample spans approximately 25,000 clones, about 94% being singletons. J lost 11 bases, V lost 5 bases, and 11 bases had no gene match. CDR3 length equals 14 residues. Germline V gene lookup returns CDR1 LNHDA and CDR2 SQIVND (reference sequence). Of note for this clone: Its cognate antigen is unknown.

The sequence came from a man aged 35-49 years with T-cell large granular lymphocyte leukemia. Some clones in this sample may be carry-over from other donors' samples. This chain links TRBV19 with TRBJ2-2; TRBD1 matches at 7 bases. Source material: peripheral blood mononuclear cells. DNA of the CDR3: TGTGCCAGTAGTCTACGACAGGGAGAAGGAGAGCTGTTTTTT. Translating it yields CASSLRQGEGELFF.